This T cell receptor (beta chain) was identified in a study of T-cell reconstitution after alpha-beta-depleted transplantation in children. CDR3 length equals 12 residues. V was pared by 1 base and J by 4 bases, with 7 bases between. In germline, CDR1 is DFQATT, CDR2 SNEGSKA (reference sequence). For TCRbeta, the library was prepared with unique molecular identifiers. In TCRdb, the PCR reads were re-called with MiXCR into one record per CDR3 protein. In the table there are some 200,000 distinct CDR3 sequences, 7.5% to 10% of which are singletons. The origin of this receptor is a human donor who donated a stem cell graft to a child with SCID. The sample was PBMCs from the stem cell graft donor, taken from the stem cell graft. The rearrangement uses TRBV20-1 and TRBJ1-2, with unresolved D. CDR3 amino acids: CSARVEGYGYTF. The DNA for the CDR3 is TGCAGTGCTAGAGTGGAAGGCTATGGCTACACCTTC.